The 19 T cell receptor beta chains below come from one sample, sequenced in a study of cytomegalovirus exposure and HLA in healthy donors. The PCR made use of 60 Vbeta and 13 Jbeta primers. The protocol was immunoSEQ multiplex PCR, while the TCRdb copy is restricted to in-frame clones and leaves out a portion. The profile shows roughly 190,000 clones, 77% of them singletons. The specimen sequenced was PBMCs. The receptors derive from a woman in her thirties in good health and CMV-seropositive.

The rearrangement links TRBV7-9 to TRBJ2-4, with 7 nucleotides matching TRBD1. CDR3 length equals 16 residues. In germline, CDR1 is SEHNR, CDR2 FQNEAQ (reference sequence). V shed 4 bases and J 0 bases; nucleotides not matched to a gene: 6. The DNA for the CDR3 is TGTGCCAGCAGCTCGCGACAGGGCATAGCCAAAAACATTCAGTACTTC. Amino acid sequence: CASSSRQGIAKNIQYF.

This clone has a handful of counts. The gene calls are TRBV6-5 and TRBJ2-5; 8 positions agree with TRBD1. Unmatched junction bases numbered 3, after V lost 2 bases and J lost 4 bases. The CDR3 is made up of 14 amino acids. Germline values: CDR1 MNHEY, CDR2 SVGAGI. The CDR3 protein is CASSYPTGGETQYF. CDR3 sequence (DNA): TGTGCCAGCAGTTACCCTACAGGGGGAGAGACCCAGTACTTC.

The chain joins TRBV4-3 to TRBJ2-5, with unresolved D. V was clipped by 0 bases and J by 5 bases, with 7 bases between them. CDR3 length: 13 amino acids. Germline V gives CDR1 LGHNA, CDR2 YSLEER. The CDR3 sequence is CASSQDLRETQYF. The CDR3 DNA reads TGCGCCAGCAGCCAAGATCTCAGGGAGACCCAGTACTTC.

The genes are TRBV9 and TRBJ2-5, with TRBD2 matching 7 bases. The V segment lost 6 bases and the J segment 4 bases; nucleotides outside the gene matches: 12. CDR3 length: 15 residues. Germline lookup yields CDR1 SGDLS and CDR2 YYNGEE. The CDR3 coding sequence is TGTGCCAGCACGTTTGGGGGAGGGCCAGGAGAGACCCAGTACTTC. This gives the protein CASTFGGGPGETQYF.

The chain recombines TRBV7-9 with TRBJ1-1; 10 positions agree with TRBD1. There are 16 residues in the CDR3. J gave up 0 bases and V 0 bases, and 1 base lay outside the gene matches. The germline V gene encodes CDR1 SEHNR and CDR2 FQNEAQ (reference sequence). The CDR3 here is CASSLAGTGVNTEAFF. The CDR3 nucleotides are TGTGCCAGCAGCTTAGCGGGGACAGGGGTGAACACTGAAGCTTTCTTT.

J is TRBJ1-4 and V is TRBV7-3; possible D gene TRBD1, 5 bases. The V and J ends lost 1 base and 3 bases respectively, with 12 bases between them. CDR3 length equals 16 residues. Germline CDR1 and CDR2: SGHTA and FQGTGA. The CDR3: CASSLIDGHPNEKLFF. The CDR3 coding sequence is TGTGCCAGCAGCTTAATAGATGGACACCCTAATGAAAAACTGTTTTTT.

V gene TRBV5-1 combines with J gene TRBJ2-5; possible D gene TRBD2, 6 bases. Germline lookup yields CDR1 SGHRS and CDR2 YFSETQ. The ends were cut back, 2 bases at V and 2 bases at J, with 16 bases in the middle. This CDR3 contains 16 residues. CDR3 nucleotide sequence: TGCGCCAGCAGCTTTGATTTGCTCGGGGGACAAGAGACCCAGTACTTC. It specifies CASSFDLLGGQETQYF.

The V call is TRBV11-2, the J call TRBJ1-4, with 9 bases matching TRBD1. V lost 5 bases, J lost 8 bases, and 12 bases stayed unmatched. CDR3 length: 16 amino acids. The germline gives CDR1 SGHAT, CDR2 FQNNGV. The CDR3 region is CASSVPTGGVEEKLFF. As DNA, the CDR3 is TGTGCCAGCAGCGTCCCCACAGGGGGCGTAGAGGAAAAACTGTTTTTT. The full variable domain, rest sourced from reference TRBV11-2 and TRBJ1-4, is EAGVAQSPRYKIIEKRQSVAFWCNPISGHATLYWYQQILGQGPKLLIQFQNNGVVDDSQLPKDRFSAERLKGVDSTLKIQPAKLEDSAVYLCASSVPTGGVEEKLFFGSGTQLSVL.

The chain links TRBV12-2 to TRBJ2-3; the table's D call of TRBD2 was not tested on the DNA. TRBV12-2 is a pseudogene segment. This CDR3 contains 16 residues. CDR3 coding DNA: TGTGCAAGTCGCCCGAAGGGACTAGCTAGCACAGATACGCAGTATTTT. This sequence encodes CASRPKGLASTDTQYF.

This chain uses TRBV4-2 with TRBJ2-3; possibly TRBD1 for D (5 bases). The CDR3 length is 15 residues. Germline V gives CDR1 LGHNA, CDR2 YNFKEQ. V was pared by 2 bases and J by 5 bases, with 14 bases between. DNA of the CDR3: TGTGCCAGCAGCCAAAGAGTAGGGGTGCGAGATACGCAGTATTTT. The encoded protein is CASSQRVGVRDTQYF.

The chain is built from TRBV27 and TRBJ2-7, with 9 bases lining up with TRBD2. The CDR3 sequence is 17 residues long. Trimming at V came to 3 bases and at J to 3 bases, leaving 12 bases not matched to a gene. CDR1 and CDR2 (germline): MNHEY, SMNVEV (reference sequence). The chain's CDR3 is CASSFSIGLARNYEQYF. CDR3 in DNA: TGTGCCAGCAGTTTTTCCATAGGACTAGCGAGAAACTACGAGCAGTACTTC.

This clone appeared a single time. The chain employs TRBV18 and TRBJ1-5, with 10 bases lining up with TRBD1. The junction had 8 bases not matched to a gene; V was cut back by 10 bases and J by 5 bases. The CDR3 loop spans 14 amino acids. Germline V lookup: CDR1 KGHSH, CDR2 LQKENI. CDR3 amino acids: CATSYDRGHQPQHF. CDR3 bases: TGTGCCACCTCCTACGACAGGGGGCATCAGCCCCAGCATTTT. Full variable domain (remainder filled in from reference TRBV18 and TRBJ1-5): NAGVMQNPRHLVRRRGQEARLRCSPMKGHSHVYWYRQLPEEGLKFMVYLQKENIIDESGMPKERFSAEFPKEGPSILRIQQVVRGDSAAYFCATSYDRGHQPQHFGDGTRLSIL.

This clone was detected only a few times. The J gene is TRBJ1-2, the V gene TRBV2; D is undetermined. V lost 7 bases and J 2 bases, leaving 5 bases between the germline ends. The length of the CDR3 is 11 residues. Germline assignment: CDR1 SNHLY and CDR2 FYNNEI. The CDR3 spells CASKQNYGYTF. CDR3 nucleotides: TGTGCCAGCAAACAGAACTATGGCTACACCTTC.

The chain combines TRBV7-6 with TRBJ2-7, with TRBD1 matching 8 bases. The CDR3 consists of 18 residues. Germline CDR1 and CDR2: SGHVS and FNYEAQ. Trimming cost V 5 bases and J 6 bases; bases outside gene matches: 21. The CDR3 sequence is CASSHRKGDRQYPPEQYF. As DNA, the CDR3 is TGTGCCAGCAGCCATAGGAAGGGGGACAGGCAGTACCCTCCCGAGCAGTACTTC.

The rearrangement links TRBV7-6 to TRBJ2-7; D remains unclear. V lost 1 base to trimming and J lost 0 bases, with 7 bases between them. Germline V CDR1 and CDR2: SGHVS, FNYEAQ. The CDR3 spans 14 residues. CDR3 loop: CASSLDRSSYEQYF. The CDR3 coding sequence is TGTGCCAGCAGCTTAGACAGAAGCTCCTACGAGCAGTACTTC.

V is TRBV30 and J is TRBJ2-1; 10 bases agree with TRBD2. This CDR3 contains 17 residues. Germline V gene lookup returns CDR1 GTSNPN and CDR2 SVGIG (reference sequence). After removal of 3 bases from V and 4 bases from J, the junction contained 12 bases not matched to a gene. The CDR3, as DNA: TGTGCCTGGAGGAGCCGGACTAGCGGATTAAATTACAATGAGCAGTTCTTC. Its translation is CAWRSRTSGLNYNEQFF.

The chain employs TRBV7-8 and TRBJ2-3; no firm D call. Trimming left V 4 bases short and J 7 bases short, with 12 bases between. The CDR3 totals 13 residues. CDR1 is SGHVS, CDR2 FQNEAQ, per germline. DNA for the CDR3: TGTGCCAGCAGCTCTCGATCCCAGAATACGCAGTATTTT. Encoded protein: CASSSRSQNTQYF.

The rearrangement joins TRBV7-3 to TRBJ2-6; D may be TRBD2 (6 bases). The germline CDR1 and CDR2 sequences are SGHTA and FQGTGA. Trimming stripped 4 bases from V and 1 base from J, with 11 bases between. CDR3 length: 16 amino acids. CDR3 bases: TGTGCCAGCAGCTCTCCCGGGACTTCTGGGGCCAACGTCCTGACTTTC. Translating it yields CASSSPGTSGANVLTF.

The V and J genes are TRBV5-1 and TRBJ2-7; 8 bases align to TRBD1. The CDR3 extends over 13 amino acids. Germline trimming cut 1 base from V and 5 bases from J; bases unmatched to any gene: 2. Germline V gene data show CDR1 as SGHRS and CDR2 as YFSETQ. In DNA form, the CDR3 reads TGCGCCAGCAGCTTGAACAGGGGGGACGAGCAGTACTTC. This gives the protein CASSLNRGDEQYF.